Listed below are T cell receptor beta chains from one sample, sequenced in a study of CD8+CD57+ T cells in acquired aplastic anemia. From the reads, TCRdb called clonotypes with MiXCR, one entry per CDR3 protein. Of 220,000 or so distinct CDR3 sequences listed, about 62% are singletons. The sample comprised sorted CD4+, CD8+, or CD8+CD57+ T cells (not recorded which) from PBMCs. These receptors were taken from a human donor with aplastic anemia. Both conserved end residues are part of each CDR3. A D gene is named only where the DNA matches it firmly. Rows may omit the clone size; those that give it use once, few, many or a size class.

V	D	J	size	DNA	CDR3
TRBV10-1	TRBD1	TRBJ2-7	few	TGCGCCAGGATCGGGACAGTTGCCTACGAGCAGTACTTC	CARIGTVAYEQYF
TRBV29-1	TRBD1	TRBJ1-4	-	TGCAGCGTAGCAACAGGGGAGAATGAAAAACTGTTTTTT	CSVATGENEKLFF
TRBV13	-	TRBJ2-1	few	TGTGCCAGCAGCGTACGGTCTAGCCGGGTACATGAGCAGTTCTTC	CASSVRSSRVHEQFF
TRBV7-2	TRBD1	TRBJ1-3	-	TGTGCCAGCAGCCAAGACAGGGGGATATCCTCTGGAAACACCATATATTTT	CASSQDRGISSGNTIYF
TRBV11-2	TRBD1	TRBJ2-1	many	TGTGCCAGCAGCTTTACAGGGGATCATCGCTACAATGAGCAGTTCTTC	CASSFTGDHRYNEQFF
TRBV5-1	-	TRBJ2-5	-	TGCGCCAGCAGCCACGTAAAGGGAGAGACCCAGTACTTC	CASSHVKGETQYF
TRBV10-3	-	TRBJ1-1	-	TGTGCCATAGGAGGACAGACCGAGGTAGAAGCTTTCTTT	CAIGGQTEVEAFF
TRBV6-6	TRBD2	TRBJ2-7	-	TGTGCCAGCCACAAACTCTTCACCGGGACTAGCGGGAACGAGCAGTACTTC	CASHKLFTGTSGNEQYF
TRBV6-1	TRBD2	TRBJ2-3	few	TGTGCCAGCAGTGAACGAGCGGGGGGTGCAGATACGCAGTATTTT	CASSERAGGADTQYF
TRBV20-1	-	TRBJ1-4	-	TGCAGTGCTAGCTCGGGGGATGTGAGGGCTAATGAAAAACTGTTTTTT	CSASSGDVRANEKLFF
TRBV12-3/TRBV12-4	TRBD2	TRBJ2-7	many	TGTGCCAGCAGTCCGGGGCTAGCGGGGGGCTCCTACGAGCAGTACTTC	CASSPGLAGGSYEQYF
TRBV29-1	-	TRBJ1-1	-	TGCAGTTTTGCGGCCGGCGACACTGAAGCTTTCTTT	CSFAAGDTEAFF
TRBV5-1	TRBD2	TRBJ2-7	-	TGTGCCAGCAGCCAACCACAAGGACTAGCGCACGAGCAGTACTTC	CASSQPQGLAHEQYF
TRBV7-8	TRBD2	TRBJ2-3	few	TGTGCCAGCAGCCAGAGACCGGGACTAAAAGATACGCAGTATTTT	CASSQRPGLKDTQYF
TRBV2	-	TRBJ1-2	-	TGTGCCAGCAGTGGAGGAAACTATGGCTACATCTTC	CASSGGNYGYIF
TRBV2	TRBD1	TRBJ2-7	-	TGTGCCAGCTATGCCGGGACAGGGGTTAACGAGCAGTACTTC	CASYAGTGVNEQYF
TRBV5-1	-	TRBJ1-3	-	TGCGCCAGCAGTCCCCTATACTCTGGAAACACCATATATTTT	CASSPLYSGNTIYF
TRBV6-6	TRBD1	TRBJ2-7	-	TGTGCCAGCAGGACGGTCTGGACAGGGGGGATGTACGAGCAGTACTTC	CASRTVWTGGMYEQYF
TRBV7-9	TRBD2	TRBJ2-5	-	TGTGCCAGCAGCTTAGACGGCGGGGGGGGGTATGGGACCCAGTACTTC	CASSLDGGGGYGTQYF
TRBV20-1	-	TRBJ1-2	few	TGCAGTGCTAGATTGGGCCCAAGGAATGGCTACACCTTC	CSARLGPRNGYTF
TRBV6-5	TRBD2	TRBJ2-5	-	TGTGCCAGCAGTCCGACCCGGACTGGGCGGGGGAAGACCCAGTACTTC	CASSPTRTGRGKTQYF
TRBV19	-	TRBJ2-7	-	TGTGCCAGTAGTAATTCGGGGGGACACCTTCCCTACGAGCAGTACTTC	CASSNSGGHLPYEQYF
TRBV2	-	TRBJ1-5	-	TGTGCCAGCAAACTAGGGGATGGCAATCAGCCCCAGCATTTT	CASKLGDGNQPQHF
TRBV5-1	-	TRBJ2-1	-	TGCGCCAGCAGCCAGAGATGGAATGAGCAGTTCTTC	CASSQRWNEQFF
TRBV5-6	TRBD1	TRBJ2-7	-	TGTGCCAGCAGCTTGGAGGGACAGGTCTCCTACGAGCAGTACTTC	CASSLEGQVSYEQYF
TRBV10-3	-	TRBJ1-3	-	TGTGCCAGCAGTTACTCGAAGGGAGACTCTGGAAACACCATATATTTT	CASSYSKGDSGNTIYF
TRBV10-3	TRBD1	TRBJ1-4	few	TGTGCCATCGCGAAGTCCGGGACAGGGAATGAAAAACTGTTTTTT	CAIAKSGTGNEKLFF
TRBV6-5	-	TRBJ2-1	-	TGTGCCAGCAGTTATACAGGGATGAATGAGCAGTTCTTC	CASSYTGMNEQFF
TRBV10-2	-	TRBJ2-3	-	TGCGCCAGCAGTGAGTCGAAGGGACTCAACACAGATACGCAGTATTTT	CASSESKGLNTDTQYF
TRBV10-3	-	TRBJ1-1	-	TGTGCCATCAGTGGGGGGGGAGGGTTTAGGAACACTGAAGCTTTCTTT	CAISGGGGFRNTEAFF
TRBV19	TRBD1	TRBJ1-1	-	TGTGCCAGTATTAGGGAACAGGGGTCCACTGAAGCTTTCTTT	CASIREQGSTEAFF
TRBV10-3	TRBD1	TRBJ2-7	-	TGTGCCAGCAGTGTTTCCGGGACAGGGGGCCTCTACGAGCAGTACTTC	CASSVSGTGGLYEQYF
TRBV5-1	-	TRBJ2-3	once	TGCGCCAGCAGCTTGGCGGCAAATACGCAGTATTTT	CASSLAANTQYF
TRBV9	TRBD2	TRBJ2-1	once	TGTGCCAGCAGCGTGGCTAGCGGGAACTATGAGCAGTTCTTC	CASSVASGNYEQFF
TRBV7-9	-	TRBJ1-5	-	TGTGCCAGCAGCCGAAGTAGCAATCAGCCCCAGCATTTT	CASSRSSNQPQHF
TRBV15	-	TRBJ2-5	-	TGTGCCACTGCTCTGGGGCTTCAAGAGACCCAGTACTTC	CATALGLQETQYF
TRBV7-9	-	TRBJ2-5	once	TGTGCCAGCAGCCTTATCGGGGAGACCCAGTACTTC	CASSLIGETQYF
TRBV7-7	TRBD2	TRBJ2-7	-	TGTGCCAGCAGCCCGAACCTAGCGGGAGTTGGAGAGCAGTACTTC	CASSPNLAGVGEQYF
TRBV7-3	-	TRBJ2-3	many	TGTGCCAGCAGCTTAAACGCGGGCACAGATACGCAGTATTTT	CASSLNAGTDTQYF
TRBV20-1	-	TRBJ2-1	-	TGCAGTGCTAGAGATCTACTGTCGAGCTCCTACAATGAGCAGTTCTTC	CSARDLLSSSYNEQFF
TRBV11-2	-	TRBJ2-7	-	TGTGCCAGCAGCTCGTTAGCCGGGACAAGGGGCTCCTACGAGCAGTACTTC	CASSSLAGTRGSYEQYF
TRBV29-1	TRBD1	TRBJ1-2	-	TGCAGCGGACTAGGGGTCACAGGGGACTATAGCTACACCTTC	CSGLGVTGDYSYTF
TRBV24-1	-	TRBJ1-1	few	TGTGCCACCAGTGAGGGGAGGCGGCCGAACACTGAAGCTTTCTTT	CATSEGRRPNTEAFF
TRBV7-2	TRBD2	TRBJ2-5	-	TGTGCCAGCAGCCAGACTAGCTTGGAGACCCAGTACTTC	CASSQTSLETQYF
TRBV9	TRBD2	TRBJ2-7	-	TGTGCCAGCAGCGTAGCCGGGGGGGGGAATTGGGACGAGCAGTACTTC	CASSVAGGGNWDEQYF
TRBV7-3	TRBD2	TRBJ2-1	-	TGTGCCAGCAGCTTAATCGAAGCGGGAGATCACTACAATGAGCAGTTCTTC	CASSLIEAGDHYNEQFF
TRBV7-2	-	TRBJ2-7	once	TGTGCCAGCAGCGAATCGGCTGTGTACGAGCAGTACTTC	CASSESAVYEQYF
TRBV28	-	TRBJ1-1	few	TGTGCCAGCAGTTTCTTGGGGGAGGGGATTGAAGCTTTCTTT	CASSFLGEGIEAFF
TRBV12-3/TRBV12-4	-	TRBJ1-1	many	TGTGCCAGCAGTTTAGGAGAGTGGGGGAACACTGAAGCTTTCTTT	CASSLGEWGNTEAFF
TRBV12-5	-	TRBJ1-5	once	TGTGCCAGCAGTCCGACAGTAAACATCAATCAGCCCCAGCATTTT	CASSPTVNINQPQHF
TRBV7-6	-	TRBJ2-3	-	TGTGCCAGCATCCTTTGGGGGGGCACAGATACGCAGTATTTT	CASILWGGTDTQYF
TRBV30	-	TRBJ2-5	-	TGTGCCTGGAGTGTAGGCAGGGCGATATGGTACTTC	CAWSVGRAIWYF
TRBV19	TRBD2	TRBJ2-1	-	TGTGCCAGTAACCAGCGGGGATACAATGAGCAGTTCTTC	CASNQRGYNEQFF
TRBV5-5	-	TRBJ1-6	-	TGTGCCAGCAGCTTAGGTTCCAATTCACCCCTCCACTTT	CASSLGSNSPLHF
TRBV15	TRBD1	TRBJ2-1	-	TGTGCCACCAGCAGTGTCGGGACAGGGCTTAATGAGCAGTTCTTC	CATSSVGTGLNEQFF
TRBV9	TRBD2	TRBJ2-6	-	TGTGCCAGCAGCGCCACTAGCGGGGGGGACTCTGGGGCCAACGTCCTGACTTTC	CASSATSGGDSGANVLTF
TRBV19	-	TRBJ1-2	-	TGTGCCAGTAGCCGCCGGGACATCCAGAACTTC	CASSRRDIQNF